This T cell receptor beta chain was sequenced in a study of CD8 T cells in ankylosing spondylitis. Study-level findings and limits: Among TCR beta sequences, a motif of roughly 8 highly homologous variants appeared characteristic of ankylosing spondylitis blood.

This clonotype was recorded a few times. Its antigen is as yet unknown. Via MiXCR, TCRdb re-called the 5' RACE reads, giving one row per CDR3 protein. The sample lists about 540,000 distinct CDR3 sequences; roughly 13% were seen once. This CDR3 comprises 12 residues. CDR1 DFQATT and CDR2 SNEGSKA come from the germline V gene (reference sequence). V lost 0 bases, J lost 5 bases, and 7 bases lay in between. Material: blood, either unsorted or a sorted T cell fraction (not recorded which). The clonotype originates from a male donor with ankylosing spondylitis. This sequence joins TRBV20-1 and TRBJ1-2, with unresolved D. The CDR3 DNA reads as TGCAGTGCTAGAGACCCGGGATATGGCTACACCTTC. Translation: CSARDPGYGYTF.